This TCR beta chain was captured in a study of neurological immune-mediated disorders. Study findings and constraints: Across subjects, expanded clones had no CDR3 amino acid sequences in common, pointing to private repertoires in all groups. Levels of TCR clonal expansion peaked in HTLV-1-associated myelopathy and reached their lowest in multiple sclerosis, under those of healthy controls.

The unsorted libraries originated from 2 million PBMCs kept at -80 C. MiXCR, applied by TCRdb to the 5' RACE reads, yields one record per CDR3 protein. Among 54,000 or so distinct CDR3 sequences listed, around 3.6% were seen once. This CDR3 is built from 11 residues. Germline lookup yields CDR1 SGHTA and CDR2 FQGNSA. V was shortened by 4 bases and J by 3 bases, with 3 bases between the two germline ends. This clonotype was observed at least ten times. Its antigen is undetermined. The chain employs TRBV7-2 and TRBJ1-1; D call uncertain. The sequence came from a young woman with multiple sclerosis. The sample taken for sequencing was PBMCs. The chain's CDR3 is CASSSYTEAFF. The CDR3 nucleotides read TGTGCCAGCAGCTCCTACACTGAAGCTTTCTTT.